The text below deals with one T cell receptor (beta chain). Its target is not known. Per the germline V gene, CDR1 is MGHRA and CDR2 is YSYEKL. The CDR3 sequence is 18 residues long. The J segment lost 5 bases and the V segment lost 0 bases, leaving 10 bases of the junction unmatched. The data were produced by immunoSEQ multiplex PCR, yet TCRdb's version contains in-frame clones alone and is incomplete. Of fewer than 35,000 clones in the sample, more than 75% are singletons; the top ten hold approximately 15%. The data belong to a study of a mutant IDH1 vaccine in newly diagnosed glioma. Noted time point: week 35, safety follow-up. In every dose of vaccine, 300 ug of mutant IDH1 20-mer peptide was given alongside topical imiquimod.

This sequence joins TRBV4-1 and TRBJ2-5, with TRBD2 matching over 12 bases. Specimen: PBMCs, collected from a glioma patient whose treatment included an IDH1 peptide vaccine. This sequence was found in a man between 25 and 39 years old with glioma. The CDR3 reads CASSQDHPGLAGKETQYF. DNA for the CDR3: TGCGCCAGCAGCCAAGACCACCCAGGACTAGCGGGAAAGGAGACCCAGTACTTC.